One and the same sample provided the 9 T cell receptor beta chains below, sequenced in a study of T-cell memory formation after mild COVID-19. TCRdb redid the calling of the 5' RACE reads with MiXCR, one entry per CDR3 protein. The sample shows about 350,000 distinct CDR3 sequences, around 15% of them seen only once. The sequencing sample was made of PBMCs or a T cell subset sorted from them (not recorded which). The receptors stem from a man aged 18 to 29 who had mild COVID-19 (a few samples of this study predate the infection). Cell type and time point are not known.

The chain combines TRBV4-3 with TRBJ2-5; 9 bases agree with TRBD2. The germline gives CDR1 LGHNA, CDR2 YSLEER. Germline trimming cut 5 bases from V and 2 bases from J; bases unmatched to any gene: 9. The length of the CDR3 is 16 residues. CDR3 in amino acids: CASSMGSGGLQETQYF. CDR3 sequence (DNA): TGCGCCAGCAGCATGGGGAGCGGGGGGCTACAAGAGACCCAGTACTTC.

In this sample, this clonotype turned up a few times. The chain has TRBV5-1 and TRBJ2-5, with 12 nucleotides matching TRBD2. The CDR3 is made up of 15 amino acids. The V and J ends lost 3 bases and 5 bases, in that order; junction bases with no gene match: 5. In germline, CDR1 is SGHRS, CDR2 YFSETQ. The CDR3 sequence is CASSSRLAGEETQYF. As DNA, the CDR3 is TGCGCCAGCAGCTCCAGACTAGCGGGGGAGGAGACCCAGTACTTC.

The chain is built from TRBV12-3 or TRBV12-4 and TRBJ2-2; D remains ambiguous. The V end lost 7 bases, the J end lost 6 bases, and 12 bases lay between the germline ends. CDR3 length: 13 amino acids. The CDR3 DNA is TGTGCCAGCACTCGAGTGGGTCCCGGGGAGCTGTTTTTT. Protein: CASTRVGPGELFF.

This clonotype was counted ten times or more. This rearrangement joins TRBV12-5 to TRBJ2-4; D is unresolved. CDR3 length: 15 amino acids. Germline loops: CDR1 LGHNT, CDR2 FRNRAP. V lost 6 bases and J lost 0, with 12 bases in between. As DNA, the CDR3 is TGTGCTAGTGGGACCGCGGATCTAGCCAAAAACATTCAGTACTTC. It is translated as CASGTADLAKNIQYF.

This clonotype turned up a few times. V gene TRBV20-1 combines with J gene TRBJ1-5, with D possibly being TRBD1 (5 bases). Trimming cost V 2 bases and J 3 bases, with 14 bases left between them. Germline values: CDR1 DFQATT, CDR2 SNEGSKA (reference sequence). The CDR3 covers 15 residues. The CDR3 reads CSARSPGLTNQPQHF. CDR3 coding DNA: TGCAGTGCTAGATCCCCGGGGCTTACCAATCAGCCCCAGCATTTT.

This clonotype occurred many times. The genes are TRBV5-1 and TRBJ1-6, with D unresolved. Germline assignment: CDR1 SGHRS and CDR2 YFSETQ. This CDR3 has 14 residues. Between the trimmed V and J ends, which lost 1 base and 6 bases, there was a span of 8 bases. The CDR3 DNA sequence: TGCGCCAGCAGCTTGTACCTTGCTAATTCACCCCTCCACTTT. Translated: CASSLYLANSPLHF. The full variable domain, completed using reference TRBV5-1 and TRBJ1-6, is KAGVTQTPRYLIKTRGQQVTLSCSPISGHRSVSWYQQTPGQGLQFLFEYFSETQRNKGNFPGRFSGRQFSNSRSEMNVSTLELGDSALYLCASSLYLANSPLHFGNGTRLTVT.

This clonotype has at least ten counts. The CDR3 DNA sequence: TGTGCCAGCAGCTTGGACAGGGGGATACAGTATTTT. As protein: CASSLDRGIQYF. V gene TRBV7-3 combines with J gene TRBJ2-3; 10 bases fit TRBD1. This CDR3 is 12 amino acids long. Germline values: CDR1 SGHTA, CDR2 FQGTGA. V was clipped by 3 bases and J by 12 bases; unmatched bases: 3.

This clonotype was found a few times. The chain combines TRBV18 with TRBJ2-1, with 9 bases that match TRBD2. Looked up from germline, CDR1 is KGHSH and CDR2 is LQKENI. The CDR3 is 15 residues long. Unmatched junction bases numbered 5, after V lost 7 bases and J lost 1 base. The CDR3 region is CASCRAGGSYNEQFF. The CDR3 DNA follows: TGTGCCAGCTGTCGAGCGGGGGGTTCCTACAATGAGCAGTTCTTC.

This clonotype was counted a few times. The rearrangement joins TRBV10-3 to TRBJ1-4, with 7 bases aligning to TRBD1. V shed 3 bases and J 10 bases; nucleotides not matched to a gene: 8. Germline-derived CDR1 and CDR2 are ENHRY and SYGVKD. The CDR3 runs 14 residues. The CDR3 nucleotides read TGTGCCATCAGTGACCGGCAGGGGGAAGGAAAACTGTTTTTT. Protein: CAISDRQGEGKLFF.